The 20 T cell receptor beta chains listed next were all sequenced from one sample in a study of T cells in Graves' hyperthyroidism and ophthalmopathy. TCR beta CDR3 regions were amplified from RNA transcripts. Researchers ran a first-round RT-PCR on the TCR CDR3 using the HTBI primer set. TCRdb independently ran MiXCR on the multiplex PCR reads; one entry per CDR3 protein. The repertoire includes approximately 330,000 distinct CDR3 sequences, roughly an eighth of them detected once, and 34% sits in the top ten. Sequenced input: blood. The receptors were sampled from a middle-aged woman with Graves' ophthalmopathy.

This clonotype was counted ten times or more. The CDR3 protein is CASSQGWVAGPYEQYF. CDR3 sequence (DNA): TGTGCCAGCAGCCAAGGGTGGGTAGCGGGACCCTACGAGCAGTACTTC. V and J are TRBV14 and TRBJ2-7; 8 nucleotides align to TRBD2. The CDR3 has 16 residues. CDR1 and CDR2 (germline): SGHDN, FVKESK. V gave up 1 base and J gave up 2 bases; unmatched junction bases: 7.

The chain uses TRBV3-1 and TRBJ2-6, with D uncertain. This CDR3 comprises 14 residues. Germline CDR1 and CDR2: LGHDT and YNNKEL (reference sequence). The V gene lost 3 bases and the J gene lost 0 bases, with 3 bases spanning the gap. The CDR3: CASSQASGANVLTF. CDR3 nucleotides: TGTGCCAGCAGCCAGGCCTCTGGGGCCAACGTCCTGACTTTC. The full variable domain, rest sourced from reference TRBV3-1 and TRBJ2-6, is DTAVSQTPKYLVTQMGNDKSIKCEQNLGHDTMYWYKQDSKKFLKIMFSYNNKELIINETVPNRFSPKSPDKAHLNLHINSLELGDSAVYFCASSQASGANVLTFGAGSRLTVL.

The table lists this clonotype with many counts. This CDR3 reads CASGSRRGKETQYF. In DNA, the CDR3 is TGTGCCAGCGGATCAAGACGCGGAAAGGAGACCCAGTACTTC. This chain joins TRBV7-8 and TRBJ2-5; D gene ambiguous. Germline V gene data show CDR1 as SGHVS and CDR2 as FQNEAQ. V was trimmed by 8 bases and J by 5 bases, leaving 18 bases between them. The CDR3 runs 14 residues.

This clonotype was seen many times. This chain links TRBV7-8 with TRBJ2-1, with a possible D match to TRBD1 (5 bases). The CDR3 runs 15 residues. Germline V lookup: CDR1 SGHVS, CDR2 FQNEAQ. V lost 5 bases and J 5 bases, leaving 16 bases between the germline ends. The CDR3 reads CASSPNRVRDNEQFF. In DNA form, the CDR3 reads TGTGCCAGCAGCCCGAATAGGGTCAGGGACAATGAGCAGTTCTTC.

This clonotype was seen only a few times. The junction and the germline gene differ at one end; a read error may be behind it. V usage is TRBV20-1 and J usage is TRBJ1-3; no definite D call. Germline V gene sequence: CDR1 DFQATT, CDR2 SNEGSKA (reference sequence). The CDR3 has 9 residues. The CDR3 protein is CSARPDLYF. The DNA of the CDR3 is TGCAGTGCTAGACCTGACCTATACTTT.

This clonotype has more than one count but fewer than ten. The rearrangement links TRBV20-1 to TRBJ2-6; perhaps TRBD1 as D (5 bases). There are 16 residues in the CDR3. V lost 3 bases, J lost 0 bases, and 12 bases lay in between. Germline values: CDR1 DFQATT, CDR2 SNEGSKA (reference sequence). The chain's CDR3 is CSASPGWPSGANVLTF. CDR3 sequence (DNA): TGCAGTGCTAGTCCAGGGTGGCCCTCTGGGGCCAACGTCCTGACTTTC.

This clonotype was seen many times. This chain joins TRBV10-3 and TRBJ2-1; TRBD1 matches 12 bases. This CDR3 is built from 18 residues. Unmatched junction bases numbered 7, after V lost 4 bases and J lost 0 bases. The germline CDR1 and CDR2 sequences are ENHRY and SYGVKD. DNA for the CDR3: TGTGCCATCAGTGGGGACAGGGGGCCCCCGAACTCCTACAATGAGCAGTTCTTC. Encoded protein: CAISGDRGPPNSYNEQFF.

This clonotype came up many times. The V gene is TRBV25-1, the J gene TRBJ2-1; perhaps TRBD1 as D (6 bases). Trimming took off 2 bases at V and 7 bases at J, with 15 bases between the two ends. Per germline, CDR1 MGHDK and CDR2 SYGVNS. The CDR3 length is 15 residues. The CDR3 spells CASSEGGDRRNEQFF. The CDR3 nucleotides are TGTGCCAGCAGTGAAGGGGGCGACCGACGAAATGAGCAGTTCTTC.

The gene calls are TRBV24-1 and TRBJ1-3; maybe TRBD1 (6 bases). Germline CDR1 and CDR2: KGHDR and SFDVKD. V was clipped by 3 bases and J by 4 bases, with 12 bases between them. This CDR3 spans 15 amino acids. CDR3: CATSDPGEGGNTIYF. The DNA of the CDR3 is TGTGCCACCAGTGATCCAGGGGAAGGAGGAAACACCATATATTTT.

The V call is TRBV7-9, the J call TRBJ1-6; the D is unclear. Trimming pared 4 bases from V and 10 bases from J, leaving 5 bases between. This CDR3 has 11 residues. Germline CDR1 and CDR2: SEHNR and FQNEAQ (reference sequence). Here the CDR3 DNA reads TGTGCCAGCAGCTCCCAATCACCCCTCCACTTT. Amino acid sequence: CASSSQSPLHF. Drawing the rest from reference TRBV7-9 and TRBJ1-6, the complete variable domain is DTGVSQNPRHKITKRGQNVTFRCDPISEHNRLYWYRQTLGQGPEFLTYFQNEAQLEKSRLLSDRFSAERPKGSFSTLEIQRTEQGDSAMYLCASSSQSPLHFGNGTRLTVT.

This clonotype was seen once. The chain joins TRBV20-1 to TRBJ2-3; either TRBD1 or TRBD2 may supply D (5 bases each). V gave up 0 bases and J gave up 3 bases, with 16 bases separating them. CDR1 is DFQATT, CDR2 SNEGSKA, per germline (reference sequence). CDR3 size: 16 residues. The CDR3 spells CSAREWGGEGTDTQYF. CDR3 in DNA: TGCAGTGCTAGAGAATGGGGCGGAGAGGGGACAGATACGCAGTATTTT.

The rearrangement uses TRBV19 and TRBJ2-1; a possible D gene is TRBD2 (5 bases). CDR3 length equals 13 residues. CDR1 and CDR2 (germline): LNHDA, SQIVND (reference sequence). Trimming removed 1 base at V and 9 bases at J, with 10 bases between. CDR3 in amino acids: CASSIGKRPEQFF. DNA of the CDR3: TGTGCCAGTAGTATAGGAAAGCGGCCTGAGCAGTTCTTC.

This clonotype was counted ten times or more. V is TRBV24-1 and J is TRBJ1-1, with D possibly being TRBD1 (5 bases). Germline lookup yields CDR1 KGHDR and CDR2 SFDVKD. CDR3 length: 13 residues. V lost 0 bases and J lost 7, with 8 bases in between. The CDR3, as DNA: TGTGCCACCAGTGATTTGCGGGGGGATGAAGCTTTCTTT. Encoded protein: CATSDLRGDEAFF.

The genes are TRBV6-1 and TRBJ1-6; maybe TRBD1 (6 bases). Germline V gene lookup returns CDR1 MNHNS and CDR2 SASEGT. Trimming left V 6 bases short and J 1 base short, with 13 bases between. CDR3 length: 16 residues. The CDR3 DNA sequence: TGTGCCAGCAGCAAAAGACAGGCGTCCTATAATTCACCCCTCCACTTT. This gives the protein CASSKRQASYNSPLHF.

This clonotype was seen a few times. The J gene is TRBJ2-1, the V gene TRBV29-1; D not certain. The length of the CDR3 is 15 residues. The V end was cut by 8 bases, the J end by 10 bases, with 27 bases between. CDR1 and CDR2 (germline): SQVTM, ANQGSEA. The CDR3, as DNA: TGCAGCATAGAAATTATTGGTCTTTCGGGTGGAGAGCAGTTCTTC. It specifies CSIEIIGLSGGEQFF.

This clonotype was detected only a few times. The chain uses TRBV7-9 and TRBJ1-3, with TRBD1 as a possible D gene (6 bases). Germline assignment: CDR1 SEHNR and CDR2 FQNEAQ (reference sequence). This CDR3 is 15 amino acids long. With 6 bases removed from V and 0 bases from J, the gap between germline ends came to 12 bases. This CDR3 reads CASRLGTPSGNTIYF. CDR3 nucleotides: TGTGCCAGCAGACTAGGGACACCCTCTGGAAACACCATATATTTT.

This clonotype was detected many times. This chain joins TRBV3-1 and TRBJ2-7, with no clear D. The ends were cut back, 1 base at V and 2 bases at J, with 6 bases in the middle. The CDR3 consists of 13 residues. Germline V lookup: CDR1 LGHDT, CDR2 YNNKEL (reference sequence). The CDR3 DNA reads TGTGCCAGCAGCCAAGGAATGGCCTACGAGCAGTACTTC. Translation gives CASSQGMAYEQYF.

Only a few counts were recorded for this clonotype. The chain couples TRBV7-8 to TRBJ2-7, with 11 bases matching TRBD2. This CDR3 comprises 16 residues. The germline V gene encodes CDR1 SGHVS and CDR2 FQNEAQ. J gave up 1 base and V 5 bases, and 7 bases lay outside the gene matches. The CDR3 DNA reads TGTGCCAGCAGCAATCCGGGACTAGCGGTATCCTACGAGCAGTACTTC. Translating it yields CASSNPGLAVSYEQYF.

This clonotype occurred many times. The chain links TRBV27 to TRBJ2-2, with D unresolved. This CDR3 region has 12 residues. Trimming cost V 5 bases and J 9 bases, with 10 bases left between them. CDR1 is MNHEY, CDR2 SMNVEV, per germline (reference sequence). DNA of the CDR3: TGTGCCAGCAGTCCCCTGACCAGGGAGCTGTTTTTT. This sequence encodes CASSPLTRELFF.

This clonotype was detected ten times or more. The chain employs TRBV2 and TRBJ1-4, with 7 positions matching TRBD1. The CDR3 covers 13 residues. With 4 bases clipped from V and 11 bases from J, the junction kept 7 bases outside the gene matches. The germline V gene has CDR1 SNHLY and CDR2 FYNNEI. The CDR3 protein is CASSVGQTGKLFF. The CDR3 DNA reads TGTGCCAGCAGTGTCGGGCAGACAGGGAAACTGTTTTTT.